The clone carrying this T cell receptor (beta chain) is judged medium-sized (0.01 to 0.1%). Its antigen is not identified. The CDR3 contains 13 residues. The ends lost 3 bases at V and 5 bases at J; junction bases unmatched: 6. CDR1 and CDR2 (germline): SQVTM, ANQGSEA. Using around 16 ng of total RNA, TCR libraries were made with the QIAseq Immune Repertoire TCR panel. A single record per CDR3 protein comes from TCRdb applying MiXCR to the reads. Here the sample spans about 1,200 distinct CDR3 sequences, 7.1% being singletons. The data derive from a study of circulating CD8 cells and anti-PD-1 response in melanoma. Study observations and caveats: PD-1 and DPOS subsets showed similar, higher clonality than DNEG. At M1, fewer than 7% of TRB clonotypes appeared in multiple subsets. Most experiments lacked replicates. Expanded sorted subsets were checked for tumor reactivity using peptides.

Live CD3+CD8+TCRalphabeta+ cells were sorted into four subsets by PD-1 and/or TIGIT. The sequenced sample was CD8+ T cells from PBMCs, obtained at baseline or after one month of anti-PD-1 therapy (not recorded which). This sequence originates from a human donor with melanoma. This chain connects TRBV29-1 to TRBJ2-5, with 7 bases matching TRBD2. CDR3 nucleotide sequence: TGCAGCGTTGAGGGGGGGATTGAGGAGACCCAGTACTTC. This sequence encodes CSVEGGIEETQYF.